The rows below give T cell receptor beta chains drawn from one sample of a study of T cell repertoires in cytomegalovirus infection. MiXCR was run by TCRdb on the reads, yielding one entry per CDR3 protein. The table has hundreds of thousands of distinct CDR3 sequences, around 32% seen once; the top ten hold over 15%. For these TCRs, the target antigens are not known. This sample comprised cultured PBMCs, obtained from culture after CMV antigen stimulation. These receptors were taken from a human donor in good health (CMV status not recorded). Some clones in this sample may be carry-over from other donors' samples. Both conserved end residues are part of each CDR3. The D gene is left open where the match is weak. Clone size appears in some rows only: once, few, many, or a class for an expanded clone.

j_call d_call v_call clone_size cdr3_aa cdr3_nt
TRBJ1-1 TRBD1 TRBV29-1 once CSATEGGMNTEAFF TGCAGCGCTACCGAAGGGGGCATGAACACTGAAGCTTTCTTT
TRBJ1-3 . TRBV19 . CATRGRGGNTIYF TGTGCCACCCGGGGCAGAGGAGGAAACACCATATATTTT
TRBJ1-2 TRBD1 TRBV19 . CASSIFGGTGSLSGYTF TGTGCCAGTAGTATTTTTGGGGGGACAGGGTCCCTCTCTGGCTACACCTTC
TRBJ2-5 . TRBV5-4 . CASSPFPGTNSQETQYF TGTGCCAGCAGCCCCTTCCCCGGGACAAACTCTCAAGAGACCCAGTACTTC
TRBJ2-3 TRBD1 TRBV12-3/TRBV12-4 many CASSLSGQGFPDTQYF TGTGCCAGCAGTTTATCGGGACAGGGGTTCCCAGATACGCAGTATTTT
TRBJ2-2 . TRBV12-3/TRBV12-4 . CASGDPGPGAAGELFF TGTGCCAGCGGTGACCCGGGCCCAGGGGCGGCCGGGGAGCTGTTTTTT
TRBJ1-1 . TRBV4-1 few CASSRPSDRAFF TGCGCCAGCAGCCGCCCGTCCGATCGGGCTTTCTTT
TRBJ2-1 . TRBV11-2 . CASSPNRGSGRWGKFF TGTGCCAGCAGCCCGAATCGGGGGAGCGGTAGGTGGGGTAAGTTCTTC
TRBJ2-5 . TRBV7-9 . CASSNRKGTQYF TGTGCCAGCAGCAACCGGAAGGGGACCCAGTACTTC
TRBJ2-5 . TRBV20-1 . CSARSLGREETQYF TGCAGTGCTAGATCCCTGGGCCGGGAAGAGACCCAGTACTTC